One sample yielded the 9 T cell receptor beta chains listed below, sequenced in a study of shared T cell receptors in the human thymus (dated by TCRdb to the early 2020s). Libraries were built with the immunoSEQ multiplex PCR assay. TCRdb took over this immuneACCESS table, retaining in-frame rearrangements with V and J assigned. Such tables are incomplete; in checked studies, under half of the missing clones stem from an unresolved V gene, and the remainder is unexplained. The sample table shows just under 550,000 clones, and approximately 78% are seen once. About 0.012% of the sample belongs to the ten largest clones. These data are also associated with another study on human thymus T cells.

Source material: thymocytes. These receptors were collected from a boy younger than two with a congenital heart defect. Donor details come from another sample of the same person, matched by shared clones.

The rearrangement links TRBV6-6 to TRBJ2-7; possibly TRBD2 for D (6 bases). The CDR3 covers 14 residues. Looked up from germline, CDR1 is MNHNY and CDR2 is SVGAGI (reference sequence). V lost 2 bases and J 5 bases, leaving 13 bases between the germline ends. For the CDR3, the DNA is TGTGCCAGCAGTTACGTACGGGAGCCCCACGAGCAGTACTTC. Encoded protein: CASSYVREPHEQYF.

Comments on this clone: One end of the junction is discordant with germline, which a read error may explain. CDR3 in amino acids: CASSQDDSRYEQYF. For the CDR3, the DNA is TGCGCCAGCAGCCAAGACGACAGCCGCTACGAGCAGTACTTC. The chain recombines TRBV5-4 with TRBJ2-7; perhaps TRBD1 as D (5 bases). Germline assignment: CDR1 SGHNT and CDR2 YYREEE (reference sequence). CDR3 length: 14 amino acids. Using reference TRBV5-4 and TRBJ2-7 for the parts outside the CDR3, the full variable domain is ETGVTQSPTHLIKTRGQQVTLRCSSQSGHNTVSWYQQALGQGPQFIFQYYREEENGRGNFPPRFSGLQFPNYSSELNVNALELDDSALYLCASSQDDSRYEQYFGPGTRLTVT.

V is TRBV28 and J is TRBJ1-5; 8 bases map to TRBD1. The CDR3 spans 18 residues. V lost 5 bases to trimming and J lost 2 bases; unmatched junction nucleotides: 14. Germline-derived CDR1 and CDR2 are MDHEN and SYDVKM. For the CDR3, the DNA is TGTGCCAGCAGTGGGACCGGGACAGGTGGAAGAGGCAATCAGCCCCAGCATTTT. Translating it yields CASSGTGTGGRGNQPQHF.

This chain connects TRBV6-1 to TRBJ2-7; tentative D call: TRBD1 (5 bases). From germline, CDR1 is MNHNS and CDR2 SASEGT. The CDR3 sequence is 12 residues long. Trimming shortened V by 2 bases and J by 6 bases, and 8 bases separated the two germline ends. CDR3 in DNA: TGTGCCAGCAGTGAAAGGGGATCCGAGCAGTACTTC. Translation: CASSERGSEQYF.

In this sample, this clone turned up a few times. This rearrangement joins TRBV15 to TRBJ2-2; TRBD1 is a possible D gene (5 bases). V was pared by 0 bases and J by 0 bases, with 14 bases between. The CDR3 spans 18 residues. Germline values: CDR1 LNHNV, CDR2 YYDKDF (reference sequence). The CDR3 DNA reads TGTGCCACCAGCAGAGATTTCATAGACAGAACGAACACCGGGGAGCTGTTTTTT. Protein: CATSRDFIDRTNTGELFF.

The chain couples TRBV10-3 to TRBJ2-1; TRBD1 might be the D (5 bases). V was clipped by 2 bases and J by 7 bases, with 18 bases between them. This CDR3 spans 16 amino acids. Germline values: CDR1 ENHRY, CDR2 SYGVKD. The CDR3 bases are TGTGCCATCAGTGAGAGGGCCTGGACACCCTCGAATGAGCAGTTCTTC. It specifies CAISERAWTPSNEQFF.

This chain uses TRBV30 with TRBJ1-1, with D tentatively TRBD1 (5 bases). With 7 bases removed from V and 3 bases from J, the gap between germline ends came to 21 bases. Germline values: CDR1 GTSNPN, CDR2 SVGIG (reference sequence). This CDR3 has 15 residues. Written as DNA, the CDR3 is TGTGCCTTCCGGGGAGGGGAGGGCTTTTACACTGAAGCTTTCTTT. Translating it yields CAFRGGEGFYTEAFF.

This clone appeared a single time. The chain carries TRBV7-6 and TRBJ2-7, with a weak D call TRBD1 (6 bases). This CDR3 is built from 15 residues. V dropped 1 base and J dropped 4 bases, with 14 bases sitting between them. In germline, CDR1 is SGHVS, CDR2 FNYEAQ. CDR3 in amino acids: CASSLGQGIGYEQYF. The CDR3 region has the DNA TGTGCCAGCAGCTTAGGTCAGGGGATAGGTTACGAGCAGTACTTC.

This clone was counted once. The chain recombines TRBV5-6 with TRBJ2-3; 13 bases map to TRBD2. CDR1 and CDR2 from the germline V gene are SGHDT and YYEEEE. With V trimmed by 4 bases and J by 3 bases, 8 bases remained unmatched. This CDR3 has 17 amino acids. This CDR3 reads CASSAGPGLAGTDTQYF. The CDR3 nucleotides are TGTGCCAGCAGCGCGGGACCGGGACTAGCGGGGACAGATACGCAGTATTTT.